These T cell receptor beta chains were read from a single sample in a study of blood T cell repertoires in COVID-19. Produced via immunoSEQ multiplex PCR; TCRdb's table is partial and in-frame only. Found here are 250,000 to 350,000 clones, about 91% of them singletons; the top ten hold around 9.3%. Material: PBMCs or T cells enriched from blood (not recorded which). The receptors derive from a woman under 30 who had recovered from COVID-19. Both conserved end residues are part of each CDR3. Each record gives: D gene, J gene, clone size, V gene, CDR3 protein, CDR3 DNA. The D gene is left open where the match is weak. A clone size is listed for some rows: how often the clone was seen (once, few, many), or a class if it is expanded.

D gene: TRBD1; J gene: TRBJ1-5; clone size: few; V gene: TRBV7-2; CDR3 protein: CASSARGQSNQPQHF; CDR3 DNA: TGTGCCAGCAGCGCAAGGGGGCAGAGCAATCAGCCCCAGCATTTT
D gene: TRBD2; J gene: TRBJ2-3; clone size: NA; V gene: TRBV7-8; CDR3 protein: CASSNNPSGGVITDTQYF; CDR3 DNA: TGTGCCAGCAGCAATAACCCATCGGGGGGGGTTATCACAGATACGCAGTATTTT
D gene: TRBD1; J gene: TRBJ1-3; clone size: NA; V gene: TRBV7-9; CDR3 protein: CASSLGQGAGNTIYF; CDR3 DNA: TGTGCCAGCAGCTTGGGACAGGGGGCTGGAAACACCATATATTTT
D gene: NA; J gene: TRBJ1-1; clone size: NA; V gene: TRBV15; CDR3 protein: CATNQGERTEAFF; CDR3 DNA: TGTGCCACCAATCAGGGTGAGAGGACTGAAGCTTTCTTT
D gene: TRBD2; J gene: TRBJ2-1; clone size: NA; V gene: TRBV13; CDR3 protein: CASSLSPGTSSYNEQFF; CDR3 DNA: TGTGCCAGCAGCTTAAGCCCCGGGACTAGCTCCTACAATGAGCAGTTCTTC
D gene: TRBD2; J gene: TRBJ2-7; clone size: NA; V gene: TRBV11-3; CDR3 protein: CASSFAGTSEQYF; CDR3 DNA: TGTGCCAGCAGCTTTGCTGGGACTAGCGAGCAGTACTTC
D gene: TRBD2; J gene: TRBJ2-7; clone size: NA; V gene: TRBV7-2; CDR3 protein: CASSPTSGTQYEQYF; CDR3 DNA: TGTGCCAGCAGCCCGACTAGCGGGACGCAATACGAGCAGTACTTC
D gene: TRBD2; J gene: TRBJ2-3; clone size: once; V gene: TRBV28; CDR3 protein: CASRLTSVADTQYF; CDR3 DNA: TGTGCCAGCAGGTTGACTAGCGTGGCAGATACGCAGTATTTT
D gene: TRBD2; J gene: TRBJ2-1; clone size: NA; V gene: TRBV7-8; CDR3 protein: CASSYLAGGLTFDEQFF; CDR3 DNA: TGTGCCAGCAGCTACCTAGCGGGGGGGCTTACTTTCGATGAGCAGTTCTTC
D gene: TRBD1; J gene: TRBJ2-5; clone size: NA; V gene: TRBV19; CDR3 protein: CASSSQDRIETQYF; CDR3 DNA: TGTGCCAGTAGTAGCCAGGACAGGATAGAGACCCAGTACTTC
D gene: NA; J gene: TRBJ1-3; clone size: NA; V gene: TRBV9; CDR3 protein: CASSAGHKENTIYF; CDR3 DNA: TGTGCCAGCAGCGCCGGACACAAAGAGAACACCATATATTTT
D gene: NA; J gene: TRBJ2-3; clone size: NA; V gene: TRBV24-1; CDR3 protein: CATSDGTRGYSIDTQYF; CDR3 DNA: TGTGCCACCAGTGATGGCACACGGGGGTATTCTATAGATACGCAGTATTTT
D gene: NA; J gene: TRBJ2-3; clone size: NA; V gene: TRBV18; CDR3 protein: CASSPTATDTQYF; CDR3 DNA: TGTGCCAGCTCACCTACAGCCACAGATACGCAGTATTTT
D gene: NA; J gene: TRBJ2-5; clone size: NA; V gene: TRBV5-1; CDR3 protein: CASSLGVGETQYF; CDR3 DNA: TGCGCCAGCAGCCTGGGGGTCGGGGAGACCCAGTACTTC
D gene: TRBD1; J gene: TRBJ2-2; clone size: NA; V gene: TRBV7-3; CDR3 protein: CASSSTFSGGTGELFF; CDR3 DNA: TGTGCCAGCAGCTCGACCTTCTCAGGGGGCACCGGGGAGCTGTTTTTT
D gene: TRBD1; J gene: TRBJ1-5; clone size: NA; V gene: TRBV19; CDR3 protein: CASSGTVSYQPQHF; CDR3 DNA: TGTGCCAGTAGCGGGACAGTTTCATATCAGCCCCAGCATTTT
D gene: NA; J gene: TRBJ1-1; clone size: once; V gene: TRBV18; CDR3 protein: CASSPRVWVEDTEAFF; CDR3 DNA: TGTGCCAGCTCACCACGGGTCTGGGTGGAGGACACTGAAGCTTTCTTT
D gene: NA; J gene: TRBJ2-7; clone size: NA; V gene: TRBV5-1; CDR3 protein: CASRYGGGEQYF; CDR3 DNA: TGCGCCAGCAGATATGGGGGCGGAGAGCAGTACTTC
D gene: NA; J gene: TRBJ2-3; clone size: NA; V gene: TRBV10-2; CDR3 protein: CASSDIKGWATDTQYF; CDR3 DNA: TGCGCCAGCAGTGACATAAAGGGGTGGGCGACAGATACGCAGTATTTT
D gene: NA; J gene: TRBJ2-5; clone size: NA; V gene: TRBV10-2; CDR3 protein: CASSESRQGGETQYF; CDR3 DNA: TGCGCCAGCAGTGAGTCGAGGCAGGGAGGAGAGACCCAGTACTTC
D gene: TRBD1; J gene: TRBJ1-2; clone size: NA; V gene: TRBV4-2; CDR3 protein: CASTRDSRYGYTF; CDR3 DNA: TGTGCCAGCACCCGGGACAGTAGGTATGGCTACACCTTC
D gene: TRBD1; J gene: TRBJ1-2; clone size: NA; V gene: TRBV7-2; CDR3 protein: CASSSRGRTLGYTF; CDR3 DNA: TGTGCCAGCAGCTCCAGGGGGCGGACTCTTGGCTACACCTTC
D gene: NA; J gene: TRBJ1-1; clone size: NA; V gene: TRBV19; CDR3 protein: CASSIRGENTEAFF; CDR3 DNA: TGTGCCAGTAGTATCCGGGGTGAGAACACTGAAGCTTTCTTT
D gene: TRBD1; J gene: TRBJ2-3; clone size: NA; V gene: TRBV18; CDR3 protein: CASSTRDSSSTDTQYF; CDR3 DNA: TGTGCCAGCTCAACTAGGGACAGTTCTAGCACAGATACGCAGTATTTT
D gene: NA; J gene: TRBJ1-1; clone size: NA; V gene: TRBV29-1; CDR3 protein: CSVESQGYTEAFF; CDR3 DNA: TGCAGCGTTGAGAGCCAGGGGTACACTGAAGCTTTCTTT
D gene: TRBD1; J gene: TRBJ1-1; clone size: few; V gene: TRBV7-2; CDR3 protein: CASSLLRQGITEAFF; CDR3 DNA: TGTGCCAGCAGCCTTCTACGACAGGGGATTACTGAAGCTTTCTTT
D gene: NA; J gene: TRBJ1-3; clone size: NA; V gene: TRBV7-3; CDR3 protein: CASSSTFGNTIYF; CDR3 DNA: TGTGCCAGCAGCTCTACGTTTGGAAACACCATATATTTT
D gene: NA; J gene: TRBJ1-2; clone size: NA; V gene: TRBV9; CDR3 protein: CASSVEGAYGYTF; CDR3 DNA: TGTGCCAGCAGCGTAGAAGGGGCCTATGGCTACACCTTC
D gene: NA; J gene: TRBJ2-5; clone size: NA; V gene: TRBV27; CDR3 protein: CASSLFFGDQETQYF; CDR3 DNA: TGTGCCAGCAGTTTATTCTTCGGGGATCAAGAGACCCAGTACTTC
D gene: TRBD2; J gene: TRBJ2-5; clone size: few; V gene: TRBV7-2; CDR3 protein: CASTLTSGRQETQYF; CDR3 DNA: TGTGCCAGCACCCTTACCAGCGGGAGACAAGAGACCCAGTACTTC
D gene: TRBD1; J gene: TRBJ1-2; clone size: NA; V gene: TRBV18; CDR3 protein: CASSPGTVPNYGYTF; CDR3 DNA: TGTGCCAGCTCACCCGGGACAGTGCCTAACTATGGCTACACCTTC
D gene: NA; J gene: TRBJ1-4; clone size: NA; V gene: TRBV27; CDR3 protein: CASRAQGEQGEKLFF; CDR3 DNA: TGTGCCAGCAGGGCACAGGGCGAGCAAGGCGAAAAACTGTTTTTT
D gene: TRBD2; J gene: TRBJ2-7; clone size: NA; V gene: TRBV28; CDR3 protein: CASTTWAGGLHEQYF; CDR3 DNA: TGTGCCAGCACCACTTGGGCGGGAGGGCTCCACGAGCAGTACTTC
D gene: NA; J gene: TRBJ1-1; clone size: NA; V gene: TRBV19; CDR3 protein: CASNNLTGRGPIEAFF; CDR3 DNA: TGTGCCAGTAACAATTTAACAGGGCGAGGGCCGATTGAAGCTTTCTTT
D gene: TRBD1; J gene: TRBJ2-6; clone size: NA; V gene: TRBV30; CDR3 protein: CAWSVSWDRDLSGANVLTF; CDR3 DNA: TGTGCCTGGAGTGTAAGCTGGGACAGGGACCTCTCTGGGGCCAACGTCCTGACTTTC
D gene: NA; J gene: TRBJ2-5; clone size: NA; V gene: TRBV4-2; CDR3 protein: CASSQNPSGLQETQYF; CDR3 DNA: TGTGCCAGCAGCCAAAACCCCTCAGGACTTCAAGAGACCCAGTACTTC
D gene: NA; J gene: TRBJ1-1; clone size: NA; V gene: TRBV12-3/TRBV12-4; CDR3 protein: CASSLREGTEAFF; CDR3 DNA: TGTGCCAGCAGTTTAAGGGAGGGCACTGAAGCTTTCTTT
D gene: NA; J gene: TRBJ1-2; clone size: NA; V gene: TRBV5-1; CDR3 protein: CASSQGTPDYGYTF; CDR3 DNA: TGCGCCAGCAGCCAGGGGACCCCGGACTATGGCTACACCTTC
D gene: TRBD2; J gene: TRBJ2-2; clone size: once; V gene: TRBV5-4; CDR3 protein: CASSSPGRVGGPGELFF; CDR3 DNA: TGTGCCAGCAGCTCGCCGGGGAGGGTCGGGGGACCCGGGGAGCTGTTTTTT
D gene: NA; J gene: TRBJ2-1; clone size: NA; V gene: TRBV27; CDR3 protein: CASSPNSFSSYNEQFF; CDR3 DNA: TGTGCCAGCAGTCCGAATAGCTTCAGCTCCTACAATGAGCAGTTCTTC
D gene: TRBD1; J gene: TRBJ1-1; clone size: NA; V gene: TRBV18; CDR3 protein: CASREKGAGDEAFF; CDR3 DNA: TGTGCCAGCCGCGAGAAGGGGGCCGGTGATGAAGCTTTCTTT
D gene: NA; J gene: TRBJ1-6; clone size: few; V gene: TRBV9; CDR3 protein: CASSLDGLNSPLHF; CDR3 DNA: TGTGCCAGCAGTCTGGACGGACTAAATTCACCCCTCCACTTT
D gene: TRBD1; J gene: TRBJ1-4; clone size: NA; V gene: TRBV28; CDR3 protein: CASLTPTTGGDEKLFF; CDR3 DNA: TGTGCCAGCTTAACCCCGACGACAGGGGGCGATGAAAAACTGTTTTTT